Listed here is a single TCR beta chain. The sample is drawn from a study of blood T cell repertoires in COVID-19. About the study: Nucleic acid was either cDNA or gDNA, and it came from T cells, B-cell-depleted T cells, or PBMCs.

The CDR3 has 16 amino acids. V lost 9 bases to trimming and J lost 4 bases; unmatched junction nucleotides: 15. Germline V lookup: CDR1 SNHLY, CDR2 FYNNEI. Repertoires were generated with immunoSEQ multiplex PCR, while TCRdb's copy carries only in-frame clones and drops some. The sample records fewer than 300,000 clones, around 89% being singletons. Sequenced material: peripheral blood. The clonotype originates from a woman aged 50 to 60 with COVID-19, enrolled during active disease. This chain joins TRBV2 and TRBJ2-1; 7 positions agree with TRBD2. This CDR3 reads CASALVRAGAYNEQFF. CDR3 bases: TGTGCCAGTGCCCTCGTGAGGGCGGGAGCTTACAATGAGCAGTTCTTC.